A selection of T cell receptor beta chains follows, all from one sample in a study of T-cell reconstitution after alpha-beta-depleted transplantation in children. TCRdb reprocessed the PCR reads with MiXCR, giving one entry per CDR3 protein. The top ten hold 25% to 30% of the sample, which has 40,000 to 60,000 distinct CDR3 sequences, about 10% seen once. Sequenced material: PBMCs, mostly from graft donor cells, taken 60 days after TCRalphabeta/CD19-depleted stem cell transplant. These receptors all come from a male patient aged 2-9 years who had a stem cell transplant for chronic granulomatous disease, so the T cells may come from the graft donor. CDR3s include the opening cysteine and the closing phenylalanine or tryptophan. D genes are given only for firm matches. Size is stated for part of the rows, as once, few or many counts, or as a class when the clone is expanded.

abundance	v_gene	d_gene	j_gene	CDR3nt	CDR3aa
NA	TRBV13	NA	TRBJ2-1	TGTGCCATGGGCCCCGGCCTACTCTGCAATGAGCAGTTCTTC	CAMGPGLLCNEQFF
many	TRBV19	TRBD1	TRBJ2-7	TGTGCCAGTAGTATCCTTCCGACAGGGGGCCAATACGAGCAGTACTTC	CASSILPTGGQYEQYF
many	TRBV29-1	TRBD1	TRBJ2-6	TGCAGCGTTGACGACAGGGGGCGTGGGTCTGGGGCCAACGTCCTGACTTTC	CSVDDRGRGSGANVLTF
many	TRBV28	NA	TRBJ2-5	TGTGCCAGCAGTCGGACGGATCAAGAGACCCAGTACTTC	CASSRTDQETQYF
many	TRBV3-1	TRBD2	TRBJ2-2	TGTGCCAGCAGCCAAGGGACTAGCGGGAGGTCTGGGGTGAGGACCGGGGAGCTGTTTTTT	CASSQGTSGRSGVRTGELFF
NA	TRBV19	NA	TRBJ1-1	TGTGCCAGTAGTATAAGGGGTGAGGCTGAAGCTTTCTTT	CASSIRGEAEAFF
many	TRBV15	NA	TRBJ1-1	TGTGCCACCAGCAGAGTACCCAAGGGGAACACTGAAGCTTTCTTT	CATSRVPKGNTEAFF
many	TRBV14	NA	TRBJ2-3	TGTGCCAGCAGCCAGATTATTTTAGATACGCAGTATTTT	CASSQIILDTQYF
few	TRBV6-1	NA	TRBJ1-4	TGTGCCAGCAAGGGGCGCAACGATGAAAAACTGTTTTTT	CASKGRNDEKLFF
many	TRBV7-8	TRBD2	TRBJ2-5	TGTGCCAGCAGCTCGCGACCCGGGACTAGCGTTGAGACCCAGTACTTC	CASSSRPGTSVETQYF
many	TRBV20-1	NA	TRBJ2-7	TGCAGTGCTAGTACGGGGTACTCCTACGAGCAGTACTTC	CSASTGYSYEQYF
many	TRBV27	NA	TRBJ2-5	TGTGCCAGCAGTTTATTTTCTGTGGGCTCCGGGAAGCAAGAGACCCAGTACTTC	CASSLFSVGSGKQETQYF
few	TRBV13	TRBD1	TRBJ1-2	TGTGCCAGCAGCTTACCACGCGTCAGGGGGCGAAATGGCTACACCTTC	CASSLPRVRGRNGYTF
NA	TRBV7-2	NA	TRBJ1-6	TGTGCCAGCAGCTTACTGGGGTCTGATTCACCCCTCCACTTT	CASSLLGSDSPLHF
many	TRBV5-1	NA	TRBJ2-3	TGCGCCAGCAGCTTGCTTGGGGATACGCAGTATTTT	CASSLLGDTQYF
NA	TRBV18	NA	TRBJ2-7	TGTGCCAGCTCACCAGAAGCAGTAAGCTCCTACGAGCAGTACTTC	CASSPEAVSSYEQYF
many	TRBV11-1	TRBD2	TRBJ2-3	TGTGCCAGCAGATCCACTAGCGGGGACAGATTCCCGACAGATACGCAGTATTTT	CASRSTSGDRFPTDTQYF
few	TRBV12-3/TRBV12-4	NA	TRBJ1-1	TGTGCCAGCAGCTATAGGGGAGGGACGGTGAAGACTGAAGCTTTCTTT	CASSYRGGTVKTEAFF
many	TRBV11-2	NA	TRBJ2-1	TGTGCCAGCAGCTTAGCCGGACACGAGCAGTTCTTC	CASSLAGHEQFF
few	TRBV7-8	NA	TRBJ2-7	TGTGCCAGCAGCTTAGTCTCACACGAGCAGTACTTC	CASSLVSHEQYF
many	TRBV27	TRBD2	TRBJ2-7	TGTGCCAGCAGTCCCGGACTAGAGTACGAGCAGTACTTC	CASSPGLEYEQYF
many	TRBV28	TRBD1	TRBJ1-5	TGTGCCAGCAAACAGGGGCCTCAGCCCCAGCATTTT	CASKQGPQPQHF
many	TRBV10-3	NA	TRBJ2-7	TGTGCCATCAGGGCCCTGTTAGGGGCCGAGCAGTACTTC	CAIRALLGAEQYF
many	TRBV28	NA	TRBJ1-3	TGTGCCAGCAGTCCCCCTCGTGGAAACACCATATATTTT	CASSPPRGNTIYF
many	TRBV12-3/TRBV12-4	NA	TRBJ2-1	TGTGCCAGCAGCCCCCGTCAACCCTCCGTCTCCAATGAGCAGTTCTTC	CASSPRQPSVSNEQFF
many	TRBV6-2/TRBV6-3	NA	TRBJ1-1	TGTGCCAGCAGCTACCGGAGCATGGAAGCTTTCTTT	CASSYRSMEAFF
NA	TRBV27	TRBD2	TRBJ2-1	TGTGCCACCGGACTAGCGGACCCCTACAATGAGCAGTTCTTC	CATGLADPYNEQFF
once	TRBV4-1	NA	TRBJ2-1	TGCGCCAGCAGCCAGGGCAGTTTCTACGAGCAGTTCTTC	CASSQGSFYEQFF
many	TRBV12-3/TRBV12-4	NA	TRBJ1-3	TGTGCCAGCAGCTATTTGGTCGGGAACACCATATATTTT	CASSYLVGNTIYF
few	TRBV28	NA	TRBJ2-7	TGTGCCAGCAGTTTAAGAGGGGGGTTATACGAGCAGTACTTC	CASSLRGGLYEQYF
once	TRBV7-9	NA	TRBJ1-4	TGTGCCAGCAGCTTAGATGGCAGAGCAACTAATGAAAAACTGTTTTTT	CASSLDGRATNEKLFF
many	TRBV18	NA	TRBJ2-1	TGTGCCAGCTCACCACGGTTGGGAAGCGATGAGCAGTTCTTC	CASSPRLGSDEQFF
medium-sized	TRBV29-1	NA	TRBJ1-3	TGCAGCGTTTCTCCGGGACCTTCCTCTGGAAACACCATATATTTT	CSVSPGPSSGNTIYF
many	TRBV5-1	NA	TRBJ1-1	TGCGCCAGCAGCTTTTCAGGGAACACTGAAGCTTTCTTT	CASSFSGNTEAFF
medium-sized	TRBV29-1	NA	TRBJ2-7	TGCAGCGTTGCTCCGGGATCCTACGAGCAGTACTTC	CSVAPGSYEQYF
many	TRBV6-1	TRBD1	TRBJ1-6	TGTGCCAGCAGCCAAGGACAGGGTGGTAATTCACCCCTCCACTTT	CASSQGQGGNSPLHF
few	TRBV20-1	TRBD2	TRBJ2-2	TGCAGTGCTAGGGGCTCCGGGACTAACAGCCGCCCGACCGGGGAGCTGTTTTTT	CSARGSGTNSRPTGELFF
many	TRBV20-1	NA	TRBJ2-1	TGCAGTGCTAGAGAGCTCGCTAGCGCCTACAATGAGCAGTTCTTC	CSARELASAYNEQFF
NA	TRBV7-2	TRBD2	TRBJ2-5	TGTGCCAGCAGCTTCCAGCTAGCGGGAGGGCGAGAGACCCAGTACTTC	CASSFQLAGGRETQYF
many	TRBV6-1	NA	TRBJ1-5	TGTGCCAGCAGTCGGGAAGTTAGCAATCAGCCCCAGCATTTT	CASSREVSNQPQHF
NA	TRBV5-1	TRBD1	TRBJ2-6	TGCGCCAGCAGAGGGGGACAGGGGTCCCCCTCTGGGGCCAACGTCCTGACTTTC	CASRGGQGSPSGANVLTF
many	TRBV20-1	NA	TRBJ2-4	TGCAGTGCTAGAGCATTCGGGATAGCCAAAAACATTCAGTACTTC	CSARAFGIAKNIQYF
many	TRBV2	NA	TRBJ2-2	TGTGCCAGCCGCGTCCAGTACACCGGGGAGCTGTTTTTT	CASRVQYTGELFF
NA	TRBV5-6	NA	TRBJ1-3	TGTGCCAGCGGGCGGGACCCTCTCTCTGGAAACACCATATATTTT	CASGRDPLSGNTIYF
many	TRBV28	TRBD1	TRBJ1-6	TGTGCCAGCAGTCCCCCCGGACAGGGAGCATATTCACCCCTCCACTTT	CASSPPGQGAYSPLHF
NA	TRBV12-3/TRBV12-4	NA	TRBJ1-3	TGTGCCAGCAGTTTAGTCAGCGGGGGCCCCGCTGGAAACACCATATATTTT	CASSLVSGGPAGNTIYF
many	TRBV5-1	NA	TRBJ2-6	TGCGCCAGCAGCTTGGGGGGTACCTCTGGGGCCAACGTCCTGACTTTC	CASSLGGTSGANVLTF
many	TRBV5-1	NA	TRBJ2-3	TGCGCCAGCAAGGTTGGGCTCACAGATACGCAGTATTTT	CASKVGLTDTQYF
many	TRBV4-2	TRBD1	TRBJ1-2	TGTGCCAGCAGCTCAAACTCCGGGACAGGGGCTCGCTACACCTTC	CASSSNSGTGARYTF
NA	TRBV19	NA	TRBJ2-4	TGTGCCAGTAGATCGGACCCGGGGGACATTCAGTACTTC	CASRSDPGDIQYF
many	TRBV13	NA	TRBJ1-1	TGTGCCAGCAGCCTCGGAAGCACTGAAGCTTTCTTT	CASSLGSTEAFF